What follows is one T cell receptor beta chain and its context. Antigen specificity is unknown. One entry per CDR3 protein results from TCRdb running MiXCR on the reads. The sample consists of about 480,000 distinct CDR3 sequences, roughly 34% of them appearing once. These data belong to a study of T cell repertoires in cytomegalovirus infection. Study as a whole: In the study, CMV epitopes included recently identified HLA-C-restricted and well-studied HLA-B-restricted ones. Carrying CMV and the relevant HLA type showed in public TCR beta signatures. Overall study results and limits: Ex vivo, HLA-C-restricted CMV-specific TCR beta clonotypes prevailed over the rest of the response. Cumulative frequency of public TCR beta families picked out carriers of CMV plus the relevant HLA.

The trim removed 5 bases at V and 7 bases at J, leaving 5 bases unmatched. From germline, CDR1 is MDHEN and CDR2 SYDVKM. This CDR3 contains 13 residues. The source material was cultured PBMCs, sampled from culture after CMV antigen stimulation. This clonotype was sampled from a human donor in good health (CMV status not recorded). Some clones in this sample may be carry-over from other donors' samples. The chain has TRBV28 and TRBJ2-1, with 7 bases that match TRBD1. The CDR3 nucleotides read TGTGCCAGCAGTCTGGGGACAGAAAATGAGCAGTTCTTC. Its translation: CASSLGTENEQFF.